Listed here are 2 T cell receptor beta chains from one sample, sequenced in a study of beta chain features in type 1 diabetes (dated by TCRdb to the late 2010s). No antigen has been identified for these receptors. Here is what the overall study found, with its caveats: In all four CD4+ subsets, TCRB CDR3 length was moderately but significantly shorter in type 1 diabetes patients.

Library preparation employed the immunoSEQ multiplex PCR assay. The entire amount of isolated RNA was reverse transcribed using the High Capacity cDNA Reverse Transcription Kit, so the sequenced TCRB transcripts were expressed ones. TCRdb mirrors the immuneACCESS table, restricted to in-frame sequences. Some clones are absent from its copies; in checked studies, under half trace to an unresolved V gene, and the reason for the others is unknown. This sample gives roughly 280,000 clones in total; around 22% of them show up just once. The top ten clonotypes cover roughly 0.013% of the sample. The sample consisted of naive CD4+ T cells from blood. The intended sense of this specimen's cell subset or site label: true naive CD4+ T cells. Receptor source: a woman in her twenties or thirties with type 1 diabetes.

The gene calls are TRBV29-1 and TRBJ1-2; TRBD1 aligns across 11 bases. Germline values: CDR1 SQVTM, CDR2 ANQGSEA. There are 14 residues in the CDR3. V shed 6 bases and J 3 bases; nucleotides not matched to a gene: 6. DNA of the CDR3: TGCAGCGTCCCGCGGACAGGGGGCTACTATGGCTACACCTTC. Translated, it gives CSVPRTGGYYGYTF.

V is TRBV5-1 and J is TRBJ2-5, with D possibly being TRBD2 (5 bases). This CDR3 is 15 amino acids long. The V gene's germline CDR1 is SGHRS and CDR2 YFSETQ. V lost 2 bases and J 3 bases, leaving 14 bases between the germline ends. This chain's CDR3 is CASSFGSGKEETQYF. In nucleotides, the CDR3 is TGCGCCAGCAGCTTCGGCTCGGGGAAGGAAGAGACCCAGTACTTC.